This TCR beta chain was sequenced during a study of CD8 T cells in ankylosing spondylitis. Overall study findings and caveats: There were earlier reports of some motif variants in reactive arthritis synovial fluid and blood. The study identified a TCR beta motif of roughly eight highly homologous variants that appeared characteristic of ankylosing spondylitis blood.

The CDR3 spans 12 residues. The V end was cut by 4 bases, the J end by 6 bases, with 13 bases between. Germline lookup yields CDR1 SQVTM and CDR2 ANQGSEA. TCRdb used MiXCR to reprocess the 5' RACE reads, holding one entry per CDR3 protein. The sample gives about 190,000 distinct CDR3 sequences, 10% to 15% of which show up once; about 10% is in the top ten. This clonotype was recorded at least ten times. No antigen is known for it. Material for sequencing was blood, either unsorted or a sorted T cell fraction (not recorded which). This chain links TRBV29-1 with TRBJ2-7; D call uncertain. This clonotype originated in a female donor with ankylosing spondylitis or in good health (not recorded which). The chain's CDR3 is CSVAVSVSEQYF. CDR3 nucleotides: TGCAGCGTTGCGGTCTCTGTCAGCGAGCAGTACTTC.